A selection of T cell receptor beta chains follows, all from one sample in a study of T cells in Graves' hyperthyroidism and ophthalmopathy. One entry per CDR3 protein results from TCRdb running MiXCR on the multiplex PCR reads. The profile shows approximately 500,000 distinct CDR3 sequences, 46% of them singletons. Input material: peripheral blood or thyroid tissue (not recorded which). These TCRs come from a woman aged 18-35 years with Graves' hyperthyroidism. Each CDR3 is given with its conserved first and last residue. The order of the fields is clone size, V gene, D gene, J gene, CDR3 DNA, CDR3 protein. The D gene is left open where the match is weak. Rows give clone size only sometimes, using once, few, many, or a class for an expanded clone.

NA	TRBV25-1	NA	TRBJ1-2	TGTGCCAGCAGTGAAGTGGGTATAAACGGCTACACCTTC	CASSEVGINGYTF
many	TRBV7-8	TRBD2	TRBJ2-7	TGTGCCACCGGGACTAGCGGAACCTCCTACGAGCAGTACTTC	CATGTSGTSYEQYF
many	TRBV20-1	TRBD1	TRBJ1-5	TGCAGTGCCCCAGGGGGGACCGACAGGGGGCTTCAGCCCCAGCATTTT	CSAPGGTDRGLQPQHF
NA	TRBV7-9	NA	TRBJ1-1	TGTGCCAGCACCGAGGGTGATTCCACTGAAGCTTTCTTT	CASTEGDSTEAFF
many	TRBV20-1	TRBD1	TRBJ2-2	TGCAGTGCTAGACGGACAGGGAACACCGGGGAGCTGTTTTTT	CSARRTGNTGELFF
few	TRBV20-1	TRBD2	TRBJ2-7	TGCAGTGCTAGCGATAGCGGGAGGGCCGGGGAGCAGTACTTC	CSASDSGRAGEQYF
NA	TRBV7-2	NA	TRBJ2-1	TGTGCCAGCAGCTTAGACAGGATCGGCAATGAGCAGTTCTTC	CASSLDRIGNEQFF
many	TRBV12-5	NA	TRBJ1-1	TGTGCTAGTGGTTTCTCGTCAGTTGAAGCTTTCTTT	CASGFSSVEAFF
NA	TRBV20-1	TRBD1	TRBJ1-5	TGCAGTGCTCGTCCCGGGACAGGGAACAATCAGCCCCAGCATTTT	CSARPGTGNNQPQHF
NA	TRBV15	TRBD1	TRBJ2-5	TGTGCCACCAGCACCACCCGGACAGGGCAAGAGACCCAGTACTTC	CATSTTRTGQETQYF
many	TRBV9	TRBD1	TRBJ1-6	TGTGCCAGCAGCGTAGAGCAGGGGGCGAGCAATTCACCCCTCCACTTT	CASSVEQGASNSPLHF
NA	TRBV7-8	NA	TRBJ2-5	TGTGCCAGCAGCCCTACCGCTAGGGTAGACGGAATCCAAGAGACCCAGTACTTC	CASSPTARVDGIQETQYF
few	TRBV24-1	NA	TRBJ2-5	TGTGCCACCACTTCCTCAGAGGGGGGTGTAGAGACCCAGTACTTC	CATTSSEGGVETQYF
NA	TRBV13	NA	TRBJ1-1	TGTGCCAGCTCACCAACCCAGGGCTTCATGAACACTGAAGCTTTCTTT	CASSPTQGFMNTEAFF
many	TRBV7-3	TRBD2	TRBJ2-2	TGTGCCAGCAGCTTACGCGGGGGAACGAACACCGGGGAGCTGTTTTTT	CASSLRGGTNTGELFF
NA	TRBV7-9	NA	TRBJ1-6	TGTGCCAGCAGCCCCCAGACAGCCTTCTCCTATAATTCACCCCTCCACTTT	CASSPQTAFSYNSPLHF
once	TRBV7-6	TRBD1	TRBJ1-2	TGTGCCAGCAGCCTTCAACCGGGACAGGGCCAATCTAACTATGGCTACACCTTC	CASSLQPGQGQSNYGYTF
many	TRBV7-9	NA	TRBJ1-1	TGTGCCAGCAGCAAACCGGGACTCTTGAACACTGAAGCTTTCTTT	CASSKPGLLNTEAFF
NA	TRBV20-1	TRBD1	TRBJ2-5	TGCAGTGCCGCGACAGGGGCGGCCCAGCCCCAGTACTTC	CSAATGAAQPQYF
NA	TRBV7-9	NA	TRBJ1-4	TGTGCCAGCAGCTCCTACCGCTCGGGACAAATCTCTGGAAAACTGTTTTTT	CASSSYRSGQISGKLFF
few	TRBV30	NA	TRBJ2-2	TGTGCCTGGAGTGATAGAGCCGGGGAGCTGTTTTTT	CAWSDRAGELFF
once	TRBV5-1	NA	TRBJ2-7	TGCGCCAGCAGCTTGGGACATGCCGTTTTC	CASSLGHAVF
NA	TRBV20-1	NA	TRBJ1-2	TGCAGTGCTAGAGAATGGGGCTTCGGGGGCTACACCTTC	CSAREWGFGGYTF
NA	TRBV10-3	NA	TRBJ2-3	TGTGCCATCAGACCTACCGAGACGTCGGGCACAGATACGCAGTATTTT	CAIRPTETSGTDTQYF
many	TRBV12-3/TRBV12-4	TRBD2	TRBJ2-3	TGTGCCAGCAGTTTTAGCGGGACTAGTACGGATACGCAGTATTTT	CASSFSGTSTDTQYF
once	TRBV4-1	NA	TRBJ1-2	TGCGCCAGCGGGACAAGGGGCGTTCGTGGCTACACCTTC	CASGTRGVRGYTF
few	TRBV29-1	NA	TRBJ2-1	TGCAGCGTTGAAGACAGGTATAGCTCCTACAATGAGCAGTTCTTC	CSVEDRYSSYNEQFF
many	TRBV5-4	TRBD1	TRBJ2-7	TGTGCCAGCAGCTTGGGTCCCGGGACAGGGGAAACCTACGAGCAGTACTTC	CASSLGPGTGETYEQYF
NA	TRBV2	TRBD1	TRBJ1-6	TGTGCCAGCAGTGCCAACTTACAGGGGGACGGAGGCTCACCCCTCCACTTT	CASSANLQGDGGSPLHF
NA	TRBV20-1	TRBD1	TRBJ2-7	TGCAGTGCAGTCCTCGGGACAGTGCTCTACGAGCAGTACTTC	CSAVLGTVLYEQYF
NA	TRBV4-3	NA	TRBJ2-1	TGCGCCAGCAGCCAAGATCAGAGCTCCTACAATGAGCAGTTCTTC	CASSQDQSSYNEQFF
many	TRBV7-9	TRBD1	TRBJ2-7	TGTGCCAGCAGCTTAGCGCGGGACAGGGACACATACGAGCAGTACTTC	CASSLARDRDTYEQYF
many	TRBV6-1	NA	TRBJ2-6	TGTGCCAGCAGTGAAGCGGACTTTTCTGGGGCCAACGTCCTGACTTTC	CASSEADFSGANVLTF
once	TRBV10-3	NA	TRBJ2-7	TGTGCCATCAGTGAGACGGACATGAATGCCGAGCAGTACTTC	CAISETDMNAEQYF
NA	TRBV2	NA	TRBJ2-5	TGTGCCAGCAGTGACGGGGCTGAGACCCAGTACTTC	CASSDGAETQYF
few	TRBV10-3	NA	TRBJ2-3	TGTGCCATCAGTGAGGACCTCCTAGCGATCACAGATACGCAGTATTTT	CAISEDLLAITDTQYF
many	TRBV7-9	NA	TRBJ2-7	TGTGCCAGCAGGCCACTCTACGAGCAGTACTTC	CASRPLYEQYF